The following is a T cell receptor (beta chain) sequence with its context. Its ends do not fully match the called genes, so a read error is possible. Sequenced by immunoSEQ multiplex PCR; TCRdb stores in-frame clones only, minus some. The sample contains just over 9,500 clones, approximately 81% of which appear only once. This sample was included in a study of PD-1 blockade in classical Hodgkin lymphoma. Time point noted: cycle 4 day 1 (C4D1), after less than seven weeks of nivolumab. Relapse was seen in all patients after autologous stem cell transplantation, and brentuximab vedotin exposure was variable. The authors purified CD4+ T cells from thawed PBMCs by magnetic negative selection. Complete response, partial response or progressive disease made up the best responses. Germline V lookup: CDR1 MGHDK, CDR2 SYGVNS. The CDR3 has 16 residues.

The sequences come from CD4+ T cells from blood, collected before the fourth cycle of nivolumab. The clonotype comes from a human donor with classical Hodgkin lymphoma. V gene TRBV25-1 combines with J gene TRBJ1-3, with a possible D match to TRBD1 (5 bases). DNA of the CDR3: TGTGCCAGCAGTGTTCCAGGGCTCAGCTCTGGAAACACCACATATTTT. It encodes CASSVPGLSSGNTTYF.